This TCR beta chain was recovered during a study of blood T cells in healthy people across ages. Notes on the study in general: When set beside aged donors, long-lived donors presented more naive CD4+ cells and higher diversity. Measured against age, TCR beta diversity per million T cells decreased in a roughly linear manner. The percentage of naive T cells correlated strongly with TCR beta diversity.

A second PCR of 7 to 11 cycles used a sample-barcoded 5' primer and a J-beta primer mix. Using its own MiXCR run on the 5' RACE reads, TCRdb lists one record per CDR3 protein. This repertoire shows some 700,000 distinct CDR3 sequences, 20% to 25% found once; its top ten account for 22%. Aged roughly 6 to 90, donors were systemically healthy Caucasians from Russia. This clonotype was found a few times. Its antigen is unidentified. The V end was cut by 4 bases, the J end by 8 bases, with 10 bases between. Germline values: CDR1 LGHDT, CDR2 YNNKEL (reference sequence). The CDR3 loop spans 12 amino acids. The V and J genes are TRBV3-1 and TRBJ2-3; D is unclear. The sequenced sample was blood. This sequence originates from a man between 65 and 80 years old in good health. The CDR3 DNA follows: TGTGCCAGCAGCCTAGACCCCGGTACGCAGTATTTT. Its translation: CASSLDPGTQYF.